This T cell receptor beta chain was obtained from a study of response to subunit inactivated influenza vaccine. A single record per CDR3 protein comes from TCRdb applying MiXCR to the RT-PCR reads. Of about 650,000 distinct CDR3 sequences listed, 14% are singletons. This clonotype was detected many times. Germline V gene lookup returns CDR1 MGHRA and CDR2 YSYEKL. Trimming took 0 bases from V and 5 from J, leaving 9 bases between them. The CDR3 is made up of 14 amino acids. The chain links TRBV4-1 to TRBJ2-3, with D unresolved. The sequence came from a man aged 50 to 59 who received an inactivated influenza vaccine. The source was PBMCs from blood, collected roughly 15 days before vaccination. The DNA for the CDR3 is TGCGCCAGCAGCCAAGATCCGGGCAAAGATACGCAGTATTTT. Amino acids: CASSQDPGKDTQYF.